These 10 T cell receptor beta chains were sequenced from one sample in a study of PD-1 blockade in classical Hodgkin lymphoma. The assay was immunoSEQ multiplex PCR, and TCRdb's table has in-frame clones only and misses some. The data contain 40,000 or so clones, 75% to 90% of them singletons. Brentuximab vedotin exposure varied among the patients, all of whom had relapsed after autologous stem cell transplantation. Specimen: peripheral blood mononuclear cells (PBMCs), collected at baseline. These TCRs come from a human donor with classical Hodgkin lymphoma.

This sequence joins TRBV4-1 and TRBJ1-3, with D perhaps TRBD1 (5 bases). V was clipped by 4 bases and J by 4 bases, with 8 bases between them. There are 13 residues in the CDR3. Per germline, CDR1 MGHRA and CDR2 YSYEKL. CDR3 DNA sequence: TGCGCCAGCAGCCTGGGGCCCGGAAACACCATATATTTT. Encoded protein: CASSLGPGNTIYF.

The CDR3 DNA reads as TGTGCCAGCAGCTTAAGAGGGACAGGGAACACTGAAGCTTTCTTT. Protein sequence: CASSLRGTGNTEAFF. The V gene is TRBV11-2, the J gene TRBJ1-1, with 8 bases matching TRBD1. The CDR3 runs 15 residues. From germline, CDR1 is SGHAT and CDR2 FQNNGV. V lost 2 bases to trimming and J lost 1 base; unmatched junction nucleotides: 3.

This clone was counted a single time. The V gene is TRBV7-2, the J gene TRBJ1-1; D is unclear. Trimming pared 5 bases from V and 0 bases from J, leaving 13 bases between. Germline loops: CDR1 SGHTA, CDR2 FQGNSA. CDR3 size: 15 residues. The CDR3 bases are TGTGCCAGCAGCGCTATGATGGGTTTGAACACTGAAGCTTTCTTT. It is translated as CASSAMMGLNTEAFF.

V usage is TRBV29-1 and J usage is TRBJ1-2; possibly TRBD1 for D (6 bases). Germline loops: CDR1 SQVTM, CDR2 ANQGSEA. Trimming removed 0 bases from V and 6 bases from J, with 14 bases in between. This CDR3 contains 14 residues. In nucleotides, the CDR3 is TGCAGCGTTGAAGATATTACAGGGCGGAATGGCTACACCTTC. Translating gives CSVEDITGRNGYTF.

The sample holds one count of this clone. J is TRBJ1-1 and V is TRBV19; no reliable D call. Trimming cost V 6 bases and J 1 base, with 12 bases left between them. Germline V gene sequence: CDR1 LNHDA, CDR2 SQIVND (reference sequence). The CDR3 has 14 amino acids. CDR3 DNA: TGTGCCAGTAGCGGAGGATTGCCGAACACTGAAGCTTTCTTT. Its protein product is CASSGGLPNTEAFF.

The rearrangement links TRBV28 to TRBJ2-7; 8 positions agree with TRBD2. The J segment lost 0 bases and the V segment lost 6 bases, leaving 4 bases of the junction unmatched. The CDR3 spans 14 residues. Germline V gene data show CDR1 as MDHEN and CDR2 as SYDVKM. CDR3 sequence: CASRLAESSYEQYF. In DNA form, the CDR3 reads TGTGCCAGCAGACTAGCGGAGAGCTCCTACGAGCAGTACTTC.

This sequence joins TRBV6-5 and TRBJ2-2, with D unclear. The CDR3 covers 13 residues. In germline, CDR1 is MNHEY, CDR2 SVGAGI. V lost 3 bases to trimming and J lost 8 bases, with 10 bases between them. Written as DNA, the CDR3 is TGTGCCAGCAGTTATATCCCCTTGGGGGAGCTGTTTTTT. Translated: CASSYIPLGELFF.

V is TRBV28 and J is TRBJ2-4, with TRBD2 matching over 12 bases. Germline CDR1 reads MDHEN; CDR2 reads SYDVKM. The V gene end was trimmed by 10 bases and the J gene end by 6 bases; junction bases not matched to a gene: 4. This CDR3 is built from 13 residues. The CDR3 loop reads CATTTSGRNIQYF. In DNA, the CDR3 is TGTGCCACTACGACTAGCGGGAGAAACATTCAGTACTTC.

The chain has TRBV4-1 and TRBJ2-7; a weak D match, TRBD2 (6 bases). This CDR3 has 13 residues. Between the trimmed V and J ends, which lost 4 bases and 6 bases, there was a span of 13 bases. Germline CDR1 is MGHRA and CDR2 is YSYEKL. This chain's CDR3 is CASSLSGGVEQYF. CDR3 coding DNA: TGCGCCAGCAGCCTCTCTGGCGGGGTCGAGCAGTACTTC.

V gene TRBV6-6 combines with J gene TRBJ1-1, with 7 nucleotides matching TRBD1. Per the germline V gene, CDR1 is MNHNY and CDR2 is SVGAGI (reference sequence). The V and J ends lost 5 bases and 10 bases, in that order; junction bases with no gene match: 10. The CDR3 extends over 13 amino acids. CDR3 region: CASSPGQARRAFF. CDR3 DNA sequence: TGTGCCAGCAGTCCCGGACAGGCCCGAAGAGCTTTCTTT.